The 18 T cell receptor beta chains given below trace back to one sample, sequenced in a study of response to subunit inactivated influenza vaccine. TCRdb fed the RT-PCR reads into MiXCR, producing one record per CDR3 protein. Here the sample spans some 570,000 distinct CDR3 sequences, 11% being singletons. These data were also filed under a second study, of T cells expressing NK-cell markers. That work contributes: Researchers built TCR beta cDNA using 5'RACE template switching with UMIs.

The sample here was PBMCs from blood, taken on the day of vaccination. The receptors shown here come from a middle-aged man who received an inactivated influenza vaccine.

The V call is TRBV4-2, the J call TRBJ2-3, with D possibly TRBD2 on 6 matching bases. The V gene's germline CDR1 is LGHNA and CDR2 YNFKEQ. This CDR3 is 16 amino acids long. Trimming removed 0 bases from V and 2 bases from J, with 12 bases in between. The DNA for the CDR3 is TGTGCCAGCAGCCAAGAATGGCGGGAACCCACAGATACGCAGTATTTT. Translating gives CASSQEWREPTDTQYF.

This clonotype occurred many times. The chain recombines TRBV3-1 with TRBJ1-5; D unclear. With 1 base removed from V and 2 bases from J, the gap between germline ends came to 0 bases. From germline, CDR1 is LGHDT and CDR2 YNNKEL (reference sequence). This CDR3 comprises 12 residues. The CDR3 is CASSQGNQPQHF. CDR3 DNA: TGTGCCAGCAGCCAAGGCAATCAGCCCCAGCATTTT. The whole variable domain, remainder taken from reference TRBV3-1 and TRBJ1-5, is DTAVSQTPKYLVTQMGNDKSIKCEQNLGHDTMYWYKQDSKKFLKIMFSYNNKELIINETVPNRFSPKSPDKAHLNLHINSLELGDSAVYFCASSQGNQPQHFGDGTRLSIL.

There are a few counts of this clonotype. This chain links TRBV12-3 or TRBV12-4 with TRBJ1-2; tentative D call: TRBD1 (5 bases). This CDR3 comprises 13 residues. The V and J ends lost 6 bases and 7 bases respectively, with 15 bases between them. Here the CDR3 DNA reads TGTGCCAGCAGGAGACCGGGACTTGGTGGCTACACCTTC. Translated, it gives CASRRPGLGGYTF.

The chain links TRBV9 to TRBJ2-6; D is undetermined. CDR1 and CDR2 (germline): SGDLS, YYNGEE. Trimming took off 5 bases at V and 4 bases at J, with 16 bases between the two ends. This CDR3 region has 16 residues. The CDR3 sequence: CASSDGRLAGANVLTF. CDR3 nucleotides: TGTGCCAGCAGTGACGGACGGTTGGCAGGGGCCAACGTCCTGACTTTC.

In its sample, this clonotype was seen a few times. This rearrangement joins TRBV12-3 or TRBV12-4 to TRBJ1-1; perhaps TRBD1 as D (6 bases). The CDR3 has 14 residues. V lost 6 bases, J lost 5 bases, and 16 bases lay in between. CDR3 region: CASSPRRGRTEAFF. Here the CDR3 DNA reads TGTGCCAGCAGCCCTCGGAGGGGGAGGACTGAAGCTTTCTTT.

This clonotype was seen ten or more times. DNA for the CDR3: TGTGCCAGCAGCCCGTTTGCCAGCACAGATACGCAGTATTTT. Protein product: CASSPFASTDTQYF. The J gene is TRBJ2-3, the V gene TRBV7-2; D gene ambiguous. Trimming left V 5 bases short and J 0 bases short, with 9 bases between. The CDR3 totals 14 residues. Germline CDR1 SGHTA, CDR2 FQGNSA.

The chain employs TRBV5-1 and TRBJ2-3; TRBD2 is a possible D gene (7 bases). The CDR3 has 15 amino acids. Trimming stripped 2 bases from V and 5 bases from J, with 15 bases between. Germline assignment: CDR1 SGHRS and CDR2 YFSETQ. The CDR3, as DNA: TGCGCCAGCAGCTTTGAGGGGGGGCCGATAGATACGCAGTATTTT. Its translation is CASSFEGGPIDTQYF.

The chain combines TRBV3-1 with TRBJ2-7, with 7 positions matching TRBD1. V was clipped by 1 base and J by 3 bases; unmatched bases: 3. Per the germline V gene, CDR1 is LGHDT and CDR2 is YNNKEL (reference sequence). The CDR3 is 14 amino acids. CDR3 sequence (DNA): TGTGCCAGCAGCCAAGCGGGACAGTTCTACGAGCAGTACTTC. This codes for CASSQAGQFYEQYF.

In regard to this clonotype: The junction departs from germline at one end; a sequencing error may be responsible. The chain recombines TRBV6-5 with TRBJ1-5; no reliable D call. In germline, CDR1 is MNHEY, CDR2 SVGAGI. The CDR3 is 15 residues long. The CDR3 sequence is CASSYGGSSNQPHHF. In DNA form, the CDR3 reads TGTGCCAGCAGTTACGGCGGGAGTAGCAATCAGCCCCATCATTTT.

The chain is built from TRBV4-3 and TRBJ2-1; TRBD2 matches at 7 bases. CDR1 LGHNA and CDR2 YSLEER come from the germline V gene. The CDR3 extends over 19 amino acids. Trimming took 2 bases from V and 0 from J; bases not matched to a gene: 13. The CDR3 DNA follows: TGCGCCAGCAGCCAATACCGGGACTACGCAAGTTCCTCCTACAATGAGCAGTTCTTC. Translation gives CASSQYRDYASSSYNEQFF.

The sample holds a few counts of this clonotype. The chain joins TRBV11-2 to TRBJ2-3; D is unresolved. The germline V and J ends were trimmed by 4 bases and 8 bases, with 19 bases remaining between them. CDR1 SGHAT and CDR2 FQNNGV come from the germline V gene. The CDR3 loop spans 15 amino acids. The CDR3 DNA reads TGTGCCAGCAGCTCCTCGTCCGGTCGCACGGGTACGCAGTATTTT. It codes for CASSSSSGRTGTQYF.

This clonotype showed up just a few times. The V gene is TRBV20-1, the J gene TRBJ2-1, with 9 bases matching TRBD2. This CDR3 contains 14 residues. Trimming removed 5 bases from V and 6 bases from J; junction bases left unmatched: 8. Germline CDR1 and CDR2: DFQATT and SNEGSKA (reference sequence). CDR3 loop: CSAQLAGMINEQFF. CDR3 nucleotide sequence: TGCAGTGCTCAACTAGCGGGTATGATCAATGAGCAGTTCTTC.

This clonotype was observed a few times. The CDR3 spells CASSSPDRPNTEAFF. The CDR3 DNA reads as TGTGCCAGCAGTTCGCCGGACAGGCCGAACACTGAAGCTTTCTTT. This rearrangement joins TRBV6-8 to TRBJ1-1, with 7 bases aligning to TRBD1. This CDR3 spans 15 amino acids. Germline CDR1 reads MNHGY; CDR2 reads SAAAGT. Germline trimming cut 4 bases from V and 1 base from J; bases unmatched to any gene: 6.

V gene TRBV28 combines with J gene TRBJ2-1; D perhaps matches TRBD2 (6 bases). Germline CDR1 is MDHEN and CDR2 is SYDVKM. The CDR3 runs 12 residues. V lost 7 bases and J 7 bases, leaving 11 bases between the germline ends. Here the CDR3 DNA reads TGTGCCAGCACCGTCGGACTAAATGAGCAGTTCTTC. This translates into CASTVGLNEQFF. Drawing the rest from reference TRBV28 and TRBJ2-1, the complete variable domain is DVKVTQSSRYLVKRTGEKVFLECVQDMDHENMFWYRQDPGLGLRLIYFSYDVKMKEKGDIPEGYSVSREKKERFSLILESASTNQTSMYLCASTVGLNEQFFGPGTRLTVL.

Only a few counts were recorded for this clonotype. This chain joins TRBV20-1 and TRBJ2-7, with unresolved D. Germline values: CDR1 DFQATT, CDR2 SNEGSKA (reference sequence). This CDR3 contains 13 residues. Trimming cost V 3 bases and J 2 bases, with 11 bases left between them. CDR3 region: CSARGIEAYEQYF. CDR3 bases: TGCAGTGCTAGGGGGATTGAAGCCTACGAGCAGTACTTC.

This sequence joins TRBV29-1 and TRBJ2-7, with 8 positions matching TRBD1. The ends lost 6 bases at V and 3 bases at J; junction bases unmatched: 4. Germline-derived CDR1 and CDR2 are SQVTM and ANQGSEA. The CDR3 totals 12 residues. CDR3 sequence (DNA): TGCAGCGTGACAGGGGTCCTCTACGAGCAGTACTTC. It specifies CSVTGVLYEQYF.

CDR3 in amino acids: CASSPTGNVAYEQYF. CDR3 in DNA: TGTGCCAGCAGCCCAACAGGTAACGTCGCCTACGAGCAGTACTTC. This rearrangement joins TRBV13 to TRBJ2-7; possibly TRBD1 for D (5 bases). Between the trimmed V and J ends, which lost 5 bases and 2 bases, there was a span of 16 bases. The V gene's germline CDR1 is PRHDT and CDR2 FYEKMQ (reference sequence). The CDR3 is made up of 15 amino acids.

This clonotype appeared many times. This sequence joins TRBV28 and TRBJ2-4; 10 nucleotides agree with TRBD2. The CDR3 contains 15 residues. Germline CDR1 is MDHEN and CDR2 is SYDVKM. With V trimmed by 2 bases and J by 3 bases, 1 base remained unmatched. The CDR3 DNA reads TGTGCCAGCAGTTTACCTAGCGGGAGCAAAAACATTCAGTACTTC. Protein sequence: CASSLPSGSKNIQYF.